The clone carrying this TCR beta chain turned up a few times. Its antigen is undetermined. The data are from a study of vaccination and CD4 T cells after COVID-19. Across the study: Each enrolled participant received a two-dose regimen of either BNT162b2 or mRNA-1273 vaccine.

Sample treatment: approximately nine-day PBMC culture with coronavirus spike peptide pools or control peptides (ViraFEST assay). Half-medium replacement with fresh IL-2 medium took place on days 3 and 7. CDR1 and CDR2 (germline): DFQATT, SNEGSKA (reference sequence). V lost 1 base and J lost 2; bases outside the gene matches: 8. This CDR3 is 15 amino acids long. Sequence data for DNA of cultured CD4+ T cells were generated by the Oncomine TCR Beta short-read assay. One entry per CDR3 protein results from TCRdb running MiXCR on the PCR reads. Here the sample spans approximately 19,000 distinct CDR3 sequences, approximately 48% being singletons.

This material consisted of CD4+ T cells from blood, cultured in vitro, taken after SARS-CoV-2 vaccination. This clonotype originated in a human donor who had recovered from COVID-19. J is TRBJ2-7 and V is TRBV20-1, with 7 bases fitting TRBD2. CDR3 nucleotide sequence: TGCAGTGCTAGAGCGTATGGGGGAGGGACCTACGAGCAGTACTTC. Its translation: CSARAYGGGTYEQYF.